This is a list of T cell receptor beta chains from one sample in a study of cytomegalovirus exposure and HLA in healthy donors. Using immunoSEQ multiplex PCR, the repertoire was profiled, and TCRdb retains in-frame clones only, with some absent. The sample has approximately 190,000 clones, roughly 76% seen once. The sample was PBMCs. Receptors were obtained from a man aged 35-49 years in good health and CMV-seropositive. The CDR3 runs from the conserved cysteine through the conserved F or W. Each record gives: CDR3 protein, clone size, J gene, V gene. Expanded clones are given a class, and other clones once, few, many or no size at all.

CDR3 protein: CAIGRGQETQYF
clone size: NA
J gene: TRBJ2-5
V gene: TRBV10-3

CDR3 protein: CASSYWASGGTDTQYF
clone size: NA
J gene: TRBJ2-3
V gene: TRBV6-6

CDR3 protein: CASGSPVGHEQYF
clone size: NA
J gene: NA
V gene: TRBV12-5

CDR3 protein: CASSYPHTQSTDTQYF
clone size: NA
J gene: TRBJ2-3
V gene: TRBV6-6

CDR3 protein: CASSQTDGGTQYF
clone size: once
J gene: TRBJ2-5
V gene: TRBV18

CDR3 protein: CASQDRRQGANTGELFF
clone size: NA
J gene: TRBJ2-2
V gene: TRBV7-3

CDR3 protein: CASSDSYPPGDTQYF
clone size: NA
J gene: TRBJ2-3
V gene: TRBV27

CDR3 protein: CASNPGSRGKETQYF
clone size: NA
J gene: TRBJ2-5
V gene: TRBV11-2

CDR3 protein: CSVSGTGIRYEQYF
clone size: NA
J gene: TRBJ2-7
V gene: TRBV29-1

CDR3 protein: CASSQDEYEQYF
clone size: NA
J gene: NA
V gene: TRBV4-1